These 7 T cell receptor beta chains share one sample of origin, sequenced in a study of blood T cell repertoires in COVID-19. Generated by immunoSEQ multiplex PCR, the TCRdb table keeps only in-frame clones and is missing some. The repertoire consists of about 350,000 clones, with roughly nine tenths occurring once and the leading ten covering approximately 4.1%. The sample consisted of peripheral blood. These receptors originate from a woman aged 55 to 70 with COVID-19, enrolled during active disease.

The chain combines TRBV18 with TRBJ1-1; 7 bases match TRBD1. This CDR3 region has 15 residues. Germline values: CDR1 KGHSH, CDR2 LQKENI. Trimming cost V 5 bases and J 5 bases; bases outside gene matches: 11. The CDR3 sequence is CASSKQQGSGTEAFF. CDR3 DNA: TGTGCCAGCTCAAAACAACAGGGGTCGGGGACTGAAGCTTTCTTT.

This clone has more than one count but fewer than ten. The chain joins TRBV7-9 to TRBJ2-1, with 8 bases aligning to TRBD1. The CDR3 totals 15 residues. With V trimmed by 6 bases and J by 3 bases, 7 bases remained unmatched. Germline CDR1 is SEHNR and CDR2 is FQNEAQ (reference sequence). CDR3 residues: CASSGGQEGYNEQFF. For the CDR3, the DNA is TGTGCCAGCAGTGGGGGACAGGAGGGCTACAATGAGCAGTTCTTC.

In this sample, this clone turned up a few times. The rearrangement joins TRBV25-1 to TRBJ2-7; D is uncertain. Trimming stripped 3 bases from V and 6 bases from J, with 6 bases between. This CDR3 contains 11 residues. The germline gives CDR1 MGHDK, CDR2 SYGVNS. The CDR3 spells CASSDGFEQYF. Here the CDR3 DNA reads TGTGCCAGCAGTGACGGTTTCGAGCAGTACTTC.

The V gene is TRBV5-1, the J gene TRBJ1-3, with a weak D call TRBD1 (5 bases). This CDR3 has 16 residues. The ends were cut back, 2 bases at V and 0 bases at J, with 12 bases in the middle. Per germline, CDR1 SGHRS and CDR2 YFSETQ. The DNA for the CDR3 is TGCGCCAGCAGCTTTAATCCAGGGATCTCTGGAAACACCATATATTTT. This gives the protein CASSFNPGISGNTIYF.

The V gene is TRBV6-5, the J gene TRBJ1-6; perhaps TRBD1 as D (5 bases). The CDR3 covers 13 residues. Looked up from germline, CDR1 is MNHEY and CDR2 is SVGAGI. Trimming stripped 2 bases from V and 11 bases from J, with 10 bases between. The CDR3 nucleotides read TGTGCCAGCAGTTACGGGATAGGGGCACCCCTCCACTTT. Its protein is CASSYGIGAPLHF.

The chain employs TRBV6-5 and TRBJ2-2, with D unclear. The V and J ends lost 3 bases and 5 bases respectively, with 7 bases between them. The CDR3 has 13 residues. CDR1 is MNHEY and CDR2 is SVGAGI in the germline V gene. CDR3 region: CASSYFPTGELFF. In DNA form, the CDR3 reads TGTGCCAGCAGTTATTTCCCGACCGGGGAGCTGTTTTTT.

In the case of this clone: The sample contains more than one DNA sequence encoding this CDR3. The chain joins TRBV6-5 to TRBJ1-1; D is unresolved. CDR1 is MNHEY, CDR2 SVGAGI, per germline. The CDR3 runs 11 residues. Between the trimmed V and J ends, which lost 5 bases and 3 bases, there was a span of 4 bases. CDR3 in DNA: TGTGCCAGCAGTCAATACACTGAAGCTTTCTTT. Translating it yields CASSQYTEAFF.